This T cell receptor (beta chain) derives from a study of T cells after yellow fever vaccination (dated by TCRdb to between 2018 and 2021). At the level of the whole study: Libraries from fractions with low cell numbers were prepared with the SMART-Seq v4 Ultra Low Input RNA kit. To follow T-cell clones before and after primary and booster YFV17D yellow fever vaccination, bulk TCR alpha and beta repertoires were sequenced over time. The cohort comprised two healthy male donors, one aged 18 to 29 and one aged 30 to 40 years. Blood was collected at multiple timepoints before and after primary and secondary immunization, and bulk PBMC replicates and cell subsets were isolated. Results the study describes overall, beyond this receptor: A small share of clonotypes occurred in both CD4 and CD8 compartments, likely arising from convergent recombination. Most clones expanded after primary vaccination were re-detected after the booster (around 96% of CD4 and approximately 89% of CD8), suggesting broad memory maintenance. Because only a couple of donors were included in the study, the extent to which the findings can be generalized is limited. FACS-sorted repertoires could contain abundant contaminating clonotypes from the bulk population, so computational filtering was required. The secondary T-cell response was weaker than the primary response but faster, peaking on day 5 instead of day 15.

V is cut back by 0 bases and J by 7 bases, with 7 bases in the junction unmatched. Spanning cysteine to phenylalanine, the CDR3 consists of 16 amino acids. Only CDR3 DNA is held: 48 bases, read in frame from base 1. CDR1 and CDR2, per the germline V gene, are LGHNA and YSLEER. The sample's treatment or condition label is to be understood as: live attenuated yellow fever vaccine strain. A standard Ficoll-Paque protocol was used to isolate PBMCs from peripheral blood. Dynabeads CD4 and CD8 positive selection kits were used to isolate the CD4 and CD8 T-cell fractions. RNA was extracted with TriZol from bulk PBMCs, CD4 and CD8 fractions, and dextramer-positive and dextramer-negative fractions. The instrument given in TCRdb is Illumina NovaSeq 6000. TCR cDNA was synthesized by 5'RACE template switching, through which a universal primer site and unique molecular identifiers were introduced. Priming for cDNA synthesis came from both the TCR alpha and TCR beta constant segments. Library amplification involved two PCR steps, and the second step added sample barcodes and sequencing adapters. Sequencing of libraries was done on Illumina HiSeq 2500 (2x100 bp) or NovaSeq (2x150 bp). The paper's processing steps were these. MIGEC was used to demultiplex reads and collapse the reads into UMI consensus sequences, and MiXCR was used for V(D)J alignment. Vaccine-responding clonotypes were defined with edgeR using replicate PBMC samples, requiring FDR below 0.01 and a log2 fold change above 5 up to day 15. Each bulk clonotype was labeled CD4 or CD8 based on which sequenced repertoire, CD4 or CD8, contained the clonotype at higher abundance. TCRdb reprocessed the public reads (quality trimming at Q25 with fastp, clone calling with MiXCR) and kept in-frame beta chains. When rows share a CDR3 protein, they turn into one entry using the most common DNA and genes. The V and J calls were determined by TCRdb, not by the authors. The table for this sample lists about 220,000 distinct CDR3 sequences; under 3.5% of them were counted only once. Approximately 3% of the sample is held by the ten biggest clonotypes.

This clonotype appeared many times. This clone's antigen is unknown. No much larger clonotype is one base removed from it; base qualities were not supplied. The rearranged chain carries TRBV4-3 and TRBJ1-5; 9 nucleotides in the junction match TRBD1. Sequencing used CD4+ T cells sorted from PBMCs, obtained 10 days after the yellow fever booster vaccination. This sequence originates from a young man who received the YFV17D yellow fever vaccine. The CDR3: CASSQDLGQGGQPQHF. The sequence in DNA is TGCGCCAGCAGCCAAGATCTGGGACAGGGCGGCCAGCCCCAGCATTTT.